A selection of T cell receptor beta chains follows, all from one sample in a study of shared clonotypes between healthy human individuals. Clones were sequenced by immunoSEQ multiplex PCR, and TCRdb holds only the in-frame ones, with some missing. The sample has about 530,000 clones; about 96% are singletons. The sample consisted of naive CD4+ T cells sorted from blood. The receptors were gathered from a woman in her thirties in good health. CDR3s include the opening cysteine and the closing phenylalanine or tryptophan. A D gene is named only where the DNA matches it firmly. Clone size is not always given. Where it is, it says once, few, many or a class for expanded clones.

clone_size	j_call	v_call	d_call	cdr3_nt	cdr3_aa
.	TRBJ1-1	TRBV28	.	TGTGCCAGCAGTTATGATAACACTGAAGCTTTCTTT	CASSYDNTEAFF
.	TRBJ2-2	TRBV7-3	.	TGTGCCAGCAGCCCGCCGGGTGACACCGGGGAGCTGTTTTTT	CASSPPGDTGELFF
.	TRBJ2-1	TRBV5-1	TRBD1	TGCGCCAGCAGCCGGAGCCCGACAGGGGTCTCCTACAATGAGCAGTTCTTC	CASSRSPTGVSYNEQFF
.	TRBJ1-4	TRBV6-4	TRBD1	TGTGCCAGCAGTGGACAGGGGTTGACGGGAAAAACTGTTTTT	CASSGQGLTGKTVF
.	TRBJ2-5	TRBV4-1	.	TGCGCCAGCAGCCAAGAGGACACGATCCAAGAGACCCAGTACTTC	CASSQEDTIQETQYF
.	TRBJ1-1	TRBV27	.	TGTGCCAGCAGTTTATTTGGGTTGAACACTGAAGCTTTCTTT	CASSLFGLNTEAFF
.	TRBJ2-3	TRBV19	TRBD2	TGTGCCAGTAGTCCGGGACTAGCGGGAAACACAGATACGCAGTATTTT	CASSPGLAGNTDTQYF
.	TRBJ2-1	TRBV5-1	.	TGCGCCAGCAGCTTAGGGACGGCCAATGAGCAGTTCTTC	CASSLGTANEQFF
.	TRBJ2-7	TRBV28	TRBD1	TGTGCCAGCAGTCAACCACAGGGGGCGGGCGAGCAGTACTTC	CASSQPQGAGEQYF
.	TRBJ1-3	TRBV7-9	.	TGTGCCAGCAGCCTTTCAGCTGGAAACACCATATATTTT	CASSLSAGNTIYF
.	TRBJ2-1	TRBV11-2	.	TGTGCCAGCAGCTTTAGTGCGGGACAAACCTACAATGAGCAGTTCTTC	CASSFSAGQTYNEQFF
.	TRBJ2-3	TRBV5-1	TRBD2	TGCGCCAGCAGCTTCACTGGGACTAGCGGGAAAGAAACAGATACGCAGTATTTT	CASSFTGTSGKETDTQYF
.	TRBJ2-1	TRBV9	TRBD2	TGTGCCAGCAGCCTGGGGACGGGACTAGCGGAAATACTAACCTACAATGAGCAGTTCTTC	CASSLGTGLAEILTYNEQFF
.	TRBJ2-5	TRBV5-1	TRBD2	TGCGCCAGCAGCTTTAGCGGGAGCGGAGAGACCCAGTACTTC	CASSFSGSGETQYF
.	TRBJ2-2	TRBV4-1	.	TGCGCCAGCAGCCACCGAACAATCAGAAACACCGGGGAGCTGTTTTTT	CASSHRTIRNTGELFF
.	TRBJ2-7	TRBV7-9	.	TGTGCCAGCAGCCTTATCGGGTACGAGCAGTACTTC	CASSLIGYEQYF
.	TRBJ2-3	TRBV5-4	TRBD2	TGTGCCAGCAGCCCTCCTACTAGCGGGAGTTACGATACGCAGTATTTT	CASSPPTSGSYDTQYF
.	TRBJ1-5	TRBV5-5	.	TGTGCCAGCAGCTTGGGTTGGCAATCAAATCAGCCCCAGCATTTT	CASSLGWQSNQPQHF
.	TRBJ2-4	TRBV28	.	TGTGCCAGCAGTTTAAGAGGGGATTTAGCCAAAAACATTCAGTACTTC	CASSLRGDLAKNIQYF
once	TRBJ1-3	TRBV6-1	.	TGTGCCAGCAGTGAGGGTTCGAGGGGAAACACCATATATTTT	CASSEGSRGNTIYF
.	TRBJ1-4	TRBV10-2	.	TGCGCCAGCAGCTCCGACAGTGAAAAACTGTTTTTT	CASSSDSEKLFF
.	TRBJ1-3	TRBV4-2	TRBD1	TGTGCCAGCAGCCAAGATAATGCAGGGGGTCCTGGAAACACCATATATTTT	CASSQDNAGGPGNTIYF
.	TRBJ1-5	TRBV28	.	TGTGCCAGCACCAATCCCGGGTTTTCAGGGGATCAGCCCCAGCATTTT	CASTNPGFSGDQPQHF
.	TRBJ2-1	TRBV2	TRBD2	TGTGCCAGTAGCGGGAGGACCCCCTACAATGAGCAGTTCTTC	CASSGRTPYNEQFF
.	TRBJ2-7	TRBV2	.	TGTGCCAGCAGTGCAAACCGCTACGAGCAGTACTTC	CASSANRYEQYF
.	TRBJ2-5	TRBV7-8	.	TGTGCCAGCAGCTATGCAGACCAAGAGACCCAGTACTTC	CASSYADQETQYF
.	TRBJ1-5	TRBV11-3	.	TGTGCCAGCAGCTTAGGGGGCGCATGGGATAGCAATCAGCCCCAGCATTTT	CASSLGGAWDSNQPQHF
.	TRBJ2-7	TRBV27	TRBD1	TGTGCCAGCAGTTCTTCCGGGACAGGGGGCGAGCAGTACTTC	CASSSSGTGGEQYF
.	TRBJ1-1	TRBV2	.	TGTGCCAGCATAAGGAACACTGAAGCTTTCTTT	CASIRNTEAFF
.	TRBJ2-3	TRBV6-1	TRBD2	TGTGCCAGCAGTGAAGTGGCTAGCGGGAGAGTTACGCAGTATTTT	CASSEVASGRVTQYF
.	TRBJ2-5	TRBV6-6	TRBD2	TGTGCCAGCCCTGCGGGAGCCGAGACCCAGTACTTC	CASPAGAETQYF
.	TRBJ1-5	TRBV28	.	TGTGCCAGCAGTACACATAACAATCAGCCCCAGCATTTT	CASSTHNNQPQHF
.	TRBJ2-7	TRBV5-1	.	TGCGCCAGCAGCTTGGTTATAGGGAACGAGCAGTACTTC	CASSLVIGNEQYF
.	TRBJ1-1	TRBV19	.	TGTGCCAGTAGTGTACAGGGAGTTTTAGGCACTGAAGCTTTCTTT	CASSVQGVLGTEAFF
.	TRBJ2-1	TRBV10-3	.	TGTGCCATCAGATCAGGGGATAATTACAATGAGCAGTTCTTC	CAIRSGDNYNEQFF
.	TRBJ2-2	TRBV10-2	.	TGCGCCAGCAGTGAGTCATACACCGGGGAGCTGTTTTTT	CASSESYTGELFF
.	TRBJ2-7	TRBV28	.	TGTGCCAGCAGAAGCGACAGCTACTCCTACGAGCAGTACTTC	CASRSDSYSYEQYF
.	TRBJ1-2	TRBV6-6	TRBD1	TGTGCCAGCAGCGCCCCGGGACAGACCTATGGCTACACCTTC	CASSAPGQTYGYTF
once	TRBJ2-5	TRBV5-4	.	TGTGCCAGCAGCTTAGGCGGTGTCGAGACCCAGTACTTC	CASSLGGVETQYF
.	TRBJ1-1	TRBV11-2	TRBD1	TGTGCCAGCAGCTTGGATGGACAGGTTGAAGCTTTCTTT	CASSLDGQVEAFF
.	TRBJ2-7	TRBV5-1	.	TGCGCCAGCAGCTTGCTCGCGCATATCTCCTACGAGCAGTACTTC	CASSLLAHISYEQYF
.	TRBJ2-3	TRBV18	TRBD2	TGTGCCAGCTCACCACTGCCTAGCGGGGGCACAGATACGCAGTATTTT	CASSPLPSGGTDTQYF
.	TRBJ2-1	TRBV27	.	TGTGCCAGCAGTTCGACGACTAGCAATGAGCAGTTCTTC	CASSSTTSNEQFF
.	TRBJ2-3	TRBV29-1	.	TGCAGCGTTGACTCGGTCGCAGATACGCAGTATTTT	CSVDSVADTQYF
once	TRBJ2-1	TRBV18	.	TGTGCCAGCTCACCCGGGGGAAGGAATGAGCAGTTCTTC	CASSPGGRNEQFF
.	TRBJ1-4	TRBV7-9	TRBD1	TGTGCCAGCAGCCCAGGGGGGGCGGCTAATGAAAAACTGTTTTTT	CASSPGGAANEKLFF
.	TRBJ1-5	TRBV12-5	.	TGTGCTAGTGGTTTGGACCGCCCGAAAGGCACCCCAGTTTATAGCAATCAGCCCCAGCATTTT	CASGLDRPKGTPVYSNQPQHF
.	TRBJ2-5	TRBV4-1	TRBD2	TGCGCCAGCAGCCAAGAAACTAGCGGCCAAGAGACCCAGTACTTC	CASSQETSGQETQYF
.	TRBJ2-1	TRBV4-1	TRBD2	TGCGCCAGCAGCCCCGACCACATTAGCGGGAGAACCGATGAGCAGTTCTTC	CASSPDHISGRTDEQFF
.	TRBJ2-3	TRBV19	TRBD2	TGTGCCAGTAGCATCAATTTTAGCGGGAGGGCCGGAGATACGCAGTATTTT	CASSINFSGRAGDTQYF
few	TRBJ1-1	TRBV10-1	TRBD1	TGCGCCAGCAGTGCCCAGGGGGGCACTGAAGCTTTCTTT	CASSAQGGTEAFF